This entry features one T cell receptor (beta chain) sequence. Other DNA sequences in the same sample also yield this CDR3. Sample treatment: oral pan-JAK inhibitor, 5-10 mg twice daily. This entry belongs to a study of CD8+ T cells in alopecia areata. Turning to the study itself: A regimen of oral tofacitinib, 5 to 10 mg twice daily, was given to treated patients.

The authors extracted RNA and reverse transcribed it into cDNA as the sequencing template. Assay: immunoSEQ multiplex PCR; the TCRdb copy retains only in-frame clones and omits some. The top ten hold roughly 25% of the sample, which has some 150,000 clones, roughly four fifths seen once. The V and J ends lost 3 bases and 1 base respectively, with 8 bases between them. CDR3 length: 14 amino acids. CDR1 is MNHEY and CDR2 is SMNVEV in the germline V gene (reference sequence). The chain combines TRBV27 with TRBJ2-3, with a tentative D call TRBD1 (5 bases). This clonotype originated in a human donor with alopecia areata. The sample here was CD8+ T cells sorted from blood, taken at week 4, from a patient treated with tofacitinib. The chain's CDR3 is CASSLLGGTDTQYF. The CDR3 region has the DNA TGTGCCAGCAGTTTGCTAGGGGGCACAGATACGCAGTATTTT.